A selection of T cell receptor beta chains follows, all from one sample in a study of T cells expressing NK-cell markers. TCRdb processed the 5' RACE reads again and assigns one entry to each CDR3 protein, with no DNA. Its listing shows about 15,000 distinct CDR3 sequences. Sequences were obtained from blood T cells: a sorted CD56 or NKG2C T cell subset, CD4+ or CD8+ T cells, or bulk PBMC T cells (not recorded which). The origin of the receptors is a man aged 18 to 69 in good health. Each CDR3 is given with its conserved first and last residue. Each record gives: J gene, V gene, CDR3 protein.

>TRBJ2-3|TRBV12-3/TRBV12-4
CASSGGLTDTQYF
>TRBJ2-4|TRBV28
CASSLQGAKNIQYF
>TRBJ2-1|TRBV3-1
CASSQGGRISYNEQFF
>TRBJ2-7|TRBV15
CATSKGWTVSSYEQYF
>TRBJ2-7|TRBV12-3/TRBV12-4
CASGTGWYEQYF
>TRBJ2-7|TRBV20-1
CSARDGQGTEQYF
>TRBJ1-2|TRBV12-3/TRBV12-4
CASSRDFDSRTHYGYTF
>TRBJ2-7|TRBV11-2
CASSLGTPDLAYF
>TRBJ2-2|TRBV29-1
CSVEVRSAGNTGELFF
>TRBJ2-1|TRBV20-1
CSARDPLAGGNEQFF
>TRBJ2-5|TRBV24-1
CATSDLPGTGAPETQYF
>TRBJ2-3|TRBV7-3
CASSLNPSGRTTDTQYF
>TRBJ2-2|TRBV7-2
CASSLIGGTGELFF
>TRBJ2-6|TRBV6-5
CASSYVGFSGANVLTF
>TRBJ2-1|TRBV5-6
CASNHQGTTGNEQFF
>TRBJ2-7|TRBV7-9
CASSSGLAGRAYEQYF
>TRBJ2-3|TRBV5-1
CASSLRRDSGTDTQYF
>TRBJ1-1|TRBV20-1
CSARDHTGAGVGTEAFF
>TRBJ2-2|TRBV6-1
CASSGNFGGDTGELFF
>TRBJ2-1|TRBV12-3/TRBV12-4
CASMHPPNEQFF
>TRBJ2-7|TRBV3-1
CASSLQGLREQYF
>TRBJ1-6|TRBV20-1
CSARDLSKDPVSPLHF
>TRBJ2-1|TRBV7-2
CASSLSLAGVDEQFF
>TRBJ1-1|TRBV25-1
CASSEGRGGYTEAFF
>TRBJ2-2|TRBV5-5
CASSLGFEGELFF
>TRBJ2-5|TRBV20-1
CSASAGFSQETQYF
>TRBJ2-1|TRBV7-2
CASSLNEAGYNEQFF
>TRBJ2-2|TRBV20-1
CSARDRRGENTGELFF
>TRBJ1-1|TRBV20-1
CSASRDSYRNTEAFF
>TRBJ2-5|TRBV27
CASSSGTSGVKETQYF
>TRBJ2-7|TRBV7-2
CASSLPGQGAGEQYF
>TRBJ2-3|TRBV20-1
CSAWTSGAGTDTQYF
>TRBJ2-3|TRBV6-2/TRBV6-3
CASSYSGVDTQYF
>TRBJ2-5|TRBV7-8
CASSLEPGQETQYF
>TRBJ2-3|TRBV9
CASSRVGTDTQYF
>TRBJ2-5|TRBV5-1
CASSLGEAGAWETQYF
>TRBJ2-1|TRBV9
CASSGRGGGASGRNEQFF
>TRBJ2-7|TRBV12-3/TRBV12-4
CASRFGPMEQYF
>TRBJ2-3|TRBV6-5
CASSYSSSGGADTQYF
>TRBJ1-2|TRBV25-1
CASSAWGRYGYTF
>TRBJ2-5|TRBV5-1
CASSGADQETQYF
>TRBJ2-6|TRBV12-3/TRBV12-4
CASSLDGFNVLTF
>TRBJ2-7|TRBV20-1
CSARPQGVHEQYF
>TRBJ2-7|TRBV5-1
CASSLGDAVAYEQYF
>TRBJ2-1|TRBV20-1
CSATGTLRNNEQFF
>TRBJ1-5|TRBV12-3/TRBV12-4
CASSHHKSDSNQPQHF
>TRBJ2-4|TRBV12-3/TRBV12-4
CASSSTALLAKNIQYF
>TRBJ2-5|TRBV25-1
CASSEPGPEQETQYF
>TRBJ2-6|TRBV4-1
CASSPSGTGFSGANVLTF